The entry that follows covers one T cell receptor (beta chain) sequence. These data originate in a study of T cell repertoires in ileal Crohn's disease. Study-level information: Postoperative therapy was given to about half: eleven to twelve thiopurines, around 17 anti-TNF agents.

The assay was immunoSEQ multiplex PCR, and TCRdb's table has in-frame clones only and misses some. The sample lists about 8,200 clones, roughly 95% occurring once. Sequencing used ileal tissue. This TCR came from an adult with Crohn's disease.

The CDR3 region has the DNA TGTGCCAGCAGTTTTATTGGGCCCTCACCCCTCCACTTT. It translates to CASSFIGPSPLHF. The chain recombines TRBV28 with TRBJ1-6; no firm D call. Trimming pared 3 bases from V and 10 bases from J, leaving 10 bases between. The CDR3 sequence is 13 residues long. CDR1 and CDR2 (germline): MDHEN, SYDVKM.